This passage covers 3 T cell receptor beta chains from one sample sequenced in a study of T cell responses to AZD1222 COVID-19 vaccine. The protocol was immunoSEQ multiplex PCR, while the TCRdb copy is restricted to in-frame clones and leaves out a portion. The sample holds 150,000 to 200,000 clones, about 88% seen once. The specimen was peripheral blood, collected on day 0 of AZD1222 vaccination. The receptors originated from an adult in good health.

The rearrangement links TRBV29-1 to TRBJ1-1, with 8 bases identical to TRBD1. This CDR3 comprises 14 residues. Germline CDR1 and CDR2: SQVTM and ANQGSEA. The ends lost 6 bases at V and 3 bases at J; junction bases unmatched: 9. CDR3 sequence (DNA): TGCAGCGTAAAAGGACAGGGACGATACACTGAAGCTTTCTTT. Translating gives CSVKGQGRYTEAFF. The full variable domain, with the rest looked up from reference TRBV29-1 and TRBJ1-1, is SAVISQKPSRDICQRGTSLTIQCQVDSQVTMMFWYRQQPGQSLTLIATANQGSEATYESGFVIDKFPISRPNLTFSTLTVSNMSPEDSSIYLCSVKGQGRYTEAFFGQGTRLTVV.

This chain uses TRBV19 with TRBJ1-2; TRBD1 agrees at 8 bases. This CDR3 has 13 residues. J was trimmed by 8 bases and V by 4 bases; bases with no gene match: 6. Per germline, CDR1 LNHDA and CDR2 SQIVND (reference sequence). This chain's CDR3 is CASSTTGVGGYTF. In DNA form, the CDR3 reads TGTGCCAGTAGTACGACAGGGGTTGGCGGCTACACCTTC.

CDR3 loop: CASSLKGTLSSYNSPLHF. The CDR3 nucleotides are TGTGCCAGCAGCTTGAAGGGGACCCTGAGCTCCTATAATTCACCCCTCCACTTT. The chain links TRBV5-4 to TRBJ1-6; D might be TRBD1 (5 bases). Germline loops: CDR1 SGHNT, CDR2 YYREEE (reference sequence). CDR3 length: 18 amino acids. Trimming took off 1 base at V and 0 bases at J, with 14 bases between the two ends. The entire variable domain, with the rest obtained from reference TRBV5-4 and TRBJ1-6, is as follows: ETGVTQSPTHLIKTRGQQVTLRCSSQSGHNTVSWYQQALGQGPQFIFQYYREEENGRGNFPPRFSGLQFPNYSSELNVNALELDDSALYLCASSLKGTLSSYNSPLHFGNGTRLTVT.